Listed here are 5 T cell receptor beta chains from one sample, sequenced in a study of blood T cell repertoires in COVID-19. Measured with immunoSEQ multiplex PCR; TCRdb has only the in-frame clones, and not every one. Of 160,000 or so clones detected, more than 65% appear once; the ten largest clones hold around 13%. The sequenced material came from peripheral blood. The receptors shown here come from an elderly woman with acute or convalescent COVID-19.

The sample holds one count of this clone. The genes are TRBV6-5 and TRBJ1-4; 8 nucleotides line up with TRBD1. V dropped 7 bases and J dropped 8; count of bases not matched to a gene: 12. Germline CDR1 and CDR2: MNHEY and SVGAGI. The CDR3 spans 15 residues. CDR3 nucleotides: TGTGCCAGCAAGTTTCGGGCAGGGGGCAACGAAAAACTGTTTTTT. Translated, it gives CASKFRAGGNEKLFF.

The V call is TRBV6-6, the J call TRBJ1-5, with D unresolved. Trimming took 0 bases from V and 4 from J, leaving 7 bases between them. Per germline, CDR1 MNHNY and CDR2 SVGAGI (reference sequence). The CDR3 runs to 14 residues. The CDR3 DNA follows: TGTGCCAGCAGTTACTCGGGCAGAAATCAGCCCCAGCATTTT. Protein: CASSYSGRNQPQHF.

The chain is built from TRBV7-2 and TRBJ2-5; TRBD1 matches 7 bases. The CDR3 has 16 amino acids. V dropped 0 bases and J dropped 1; count of bases not matched to a gene: 5. Per the germline V gene, CDR1 is SGHTA and CDR2 is FQGNSA. The CDR3 DNA is TGTGCCAGCAGCTTAGCGGTGACAGGGAGCCAAGAGACCCAGTACTTC. Its protein product is CASSLAVTGSQETQYF.

On this clone itself: Different DNA sequences within this sample yield the same CDR3. The chain combines TRBV18 with TRBJ1-1; tentatively, D is TRBD1 (6 bases). The CDR3 runs 13 residues. Trimming removed 3 bases at V and 1 base at J, with 6 bases between. Germline CDR1 is KGHSH and CDR2 is LQKENI. The CDR3 loop is CASSPGANTEAFF. As DNA, the CDR3 is TGTGCCAGCTCACCGGGGGCGAACACTGAAGCTTTCTTT.

The chain employs TRBV6-5 and TRBJ1-3, with a tentative D call TRBD1 (6 bases). From germline, CDR1 is MNHEY and CDR2 SVGAGI. This CDR3 contains 16 residues. Trimming removed 2 bases at V and 0 bases at J, with 11 bases between. This CDR3 is CASSYTDRNSGNTIYF. The CDR3 region has the DNA TGTGCCAGCAGTTACACTGACAGGAACTCTGGAAACACCATATATTTT.